The 10 T cell receptor beta chains reported below all come from one sample, sequenced in a study of blood T cell repertoires in COVID-19. Assay used: immunoSEQ multiplex PCR; TCRdb lists only in-frame clones, some missing. This table has tens of thousands of clones, 65% to 85% appearing once. The sequenced sample was peripheral blood. The origin of the receptors is a human donor in a cohort sampled during active COVID-19.

The CDR3 DNA reads TGCGCCAGCAGCTTGCACGGTTCGAGCTCCTACAATGAGCAGTTCTTC. Residues: CASSLHGSSSYNEQFF. This sequence joins TRBV5-1 and TRBJ2-1; D remains unclear. This CDR3 has 16 residues. V was cut by 1 base and J by 0 bases, with 11 bases left in between. Germline CDR1 is SGHRS and CDR2 is YFSETQ.

The J gene is TRBJ1-6, the V gene TRBV11-3, with 9 bases lining up with TRBD1. The ends lost 5 bases at V and 9 bases at J; junction bases unmatched: 8. In germline, CDR1 is SGHNT, CDR2 YENEEA. CDR3 length equals 15 residues. CDR3 in DNA: TGTGCCAGCAGCCCTCGGGGGACAGGGTCTTCACCCCTCCACTTT. Translating it yields CASSPRGTGSSPLHF.

The chain combines TRBV5-1 with TRBJ2-5, with 7 bases matching TRBD1. The trim removed 2 bases at V and 2 bases at J, leaving 3 bases unmatched. Germline V gene lookup returns CDR1 SGHRS and CDR2 YFSETQ. The CDR3 spans 14 residues. The CDR3 loop reads CASSLGGSQETQYF. Written as DNA, the CDR3 is TGCGCCAGCAGCTTAGGGGGCAGTCAAGAGACCCAGTACTTC.

The chain has TRBV28 and TRBJ2-5; 9 bases align to TRBD1. J gave up 3 bases and V 6 bases, and 2 bases lay outside the gene matches. Germline values: CDR1 MDHEN, CDR2 SYDVKM. This CDR3 comprises 13 residues. CDR3 coding DNA: TGTGCCAGCAGGGGGACAGGGAAAGAGACCCAGTACTTC. Encoded protein: CASRGTGKETQYF. Full variable domain (outside the CDR3, taken from reference TRBV28 and TRBJ2-5): DVKVTQSSRYLVKRTGEKVFLECVQDMDHENMFWYRQDPGLGLRLIYFSYDVKMKEKGDIPEGYSVSREKKERFSLILESASTNQTSMYLCASRGTGKETQYFGPGTRLLVL.

This chain links TRBV7-9 with TRBJ2-7, with D tentatively TRBD2 (5 bases). Trimming shortened V by 3 bases and J by 1 base, and 10 bases separated the two germline ends. The germline V gene encodes CDR1 SEHNR and CDR2 FQNEAQ (reference sequence). The length of the CDR3 is 14 residues. CDR3 amino acids: CASSLTGISYEQYF. In DNA form, the CDR3 reads TGTGCCAGCAGCTTGACGGGGATATCCTACGAGCAGTACTTC.

This chain connects TRBV28 to TRBJ1-6; D is unresolved. The CDR3 has 17 residues. Between the trimmed V and J ends, which lost 5 bases and 2 bases, there was a span of 16 bases. Germline CDR1 reads MDHEN; CDR2 reads SYDVKM. The CDR3 DNA is TGTGCCAGCAGTATCTACCCCGGGGTCCCCTATAATTCACCCCTCCACTTT. It translates to CASSIYPGVPYNSPLHF.

This chain uses TRBV4-2 with TRBJ2-3; TRBD2 aligns across 8 bases. Germline CDR1 and CDR2: LGHNA and YNFKEQ. The ends lost 6 bases at V and 2 bases at J; junction bases unmatched: 19. This CDR3 region has 19 residues. The CDR3 bases are TGTGCCAGCAGTCATTTAGCGGCACCGGGACTAGGGAACACAGATACGCAGTATTTT. It codes for CASSHLAAPGLGNTDTQYF.

This clone was counted a few times. V is TRBV7-9 and J is TRBJ2-1, with TRBD2 matching 11 bases. The V gene end was trimmed by 1 base and the J gene end by 1 base; junction bases not matched to a gene: 6. The germline V gene has CDR1 SEHNR and CDR2 FQNEAQ (reference sequence). The CDR3 contains 18 residues. The CDR3 DNA is TGTGCCAGCAGCTTAGGCCTAGCGGGGGGAAGATCCTACAATGAGCAGTTCTTC. Protein: CASSLGLAGGRSYNEQFF. Looking up the rest from reference TRBV7-9 and TRBJ2-1 gives the full variable domain: DTGVSQNPRHKITKRGQNVTFRCDPISEHNRLYWYRQTLGQGPEFLTYFQNEAQLEKSRLLSDRFSAERPKGSFSTLEIQRTEQGDSAMYLCASSLGLAGGRSYNEQFFGPGTRLTVL.

This sequence joins TRBV4-1 and TRBJ2-3, with 7 bases identical to TRBD1. Germline CDR1 is MGHRA and CDR2 is YSYEKL. The trim removed 6 bases at V and 4 bases at J, leaving 13 bases unmatched. The CDR3 spans 16 residues. The CDR3 DNA is TGCGCCAGCAGAGATACGCACAGGGGTAGAGCAGATACGCAGTATTTT. It translates to CASRDTHRGRADTQYF.

This clone was recorded a few times. This CDR3 is CASSPRRDRGSAQYF. The CDR3 region has the DNA TGTGCCAGCAGCCCCCGCCGGGACAGGGGGTCGGCCCAGTACTTC. The chain is built from TRBV11-2 and TRBJ2-5; the match to TRBD1 covers 11 bases. Germline trimming cut 5 bases from V and 9 bases from J; bases unmatched to any gene: 11. Germline-derived CDR1 and CDR2 are SGHAT and FQNNGV. The CDR3 has 15 amino acids. The full variable domain, rest sourced from reference TRBV11-2 and TRBJ2-5, is EAGVAQSPRYKIIEKRQSVAFWCNPISGHATLYWYQQILGQGPKLLIQFQNNGVVDDSQLPKDRFSAERLKGVDSTLKIQPAKLEDSAVYLCASSPRRDRGSAQYFGPGTRLLVL.